The table lists the clone carrying this T cell receptor beta chain with a count of one. The data belong to a study of control samples from healthy donors and cancer patients. Only in-frame clones appear in the TCRdb table, and some are missing; sequencing was by immunoSEQ multiplex PCR. The sample carries around 120,000 clones, approximately 87% recorded once. V was trimmed by 4 bases and J by 3 bases, leaving 9 bases between them. Germline V gene lookup returns CDR1 LNHDA and CDR2 SQIVND (reference sequence). The CDR3 totals 13 residues. Sequencing was carried out using blood. This chain links TRBV19 with TRBJ1-2; the D gene is possibly TRBD1 (6 bases). The TCR sequence derives from a man between 60 and 75 years old in good health. Here the CDR3 reads CASSNREDYGYTF. Written as DNA, the CDR3 is TGTGCCAGTAGTAACAGGGAGGACTATGGCTACACCTTC.